This T cell receptor beta chain derives from a study of monozygotic twins with inflammatory bowel disease. As concerns this clonotype: Its cognate antigen is unknown.

Reanalyzing the 5' RACE reads, TCRdb keeps one entry per CDR3 protein, without DNA. The table lists approximately 150,000 distinct CDR3 sequences. Phlebotomy per donor yielded a single 2.5 ml blood sample. The study's findings and limits: The sharing of clonotypes with others was lower in IBD patients than in healthy twins, especially with disease activity.

The CDR3 covers 18 residues. Germline loops: CDR1 MNHNS, CDR2 SASEGT. Sequenced input: blood. This sequence originates from a human donor with ulcerative colitis or Crohn's disease, or a healthy co-twin of an affected twin (not recorded which). This rearrangement joins TRBV6-1 to TRBJ1-6. The CDR3 region is CASSKTDGRSSYNSPLHF.